This T cell receptor beta chain was sequenced in a study of blood T cell repertoires in COVID-19. Study as a whole: Whether acute or convalescent, the COVID-19 samples came from the United States, Italy and Spain. PBMCs, B-cell-depleted T cells, or T cells were the source of the cDNA or gDNA that made up the material.

Germline loops: CDR1 SGHRS, CDR2 YFSETQ. This CDR3 is built from 12 residues. V lost 4 bases and J 3 bases, leaving 8 bases between the germline ends. Authors' data handling: Reference gene primer amplification gave estimated nucleated cell counts. The repertoire was sequenced with immunoSEQ multiplex PCR; TCRdb's copy has only in-frame clones and lacks some. V and J calls and clone size are copied from that table; D and trimming were computed from the DNA. The sample lists fewer than 300,000 clones, around nine tenths occurring once. Sequenced material: peripheral blood. This receptor was taken from a man aged 35-49 years who had recovered from COVID-19. The chain uses TRBV5-1 and TRBJ2-7, with D maybe TRBD1 (5 bases). The CDR3 is CASSPGIYEQYF. The CDR3 nucleotides read TGCGCCAGCAGCCCAGGGATCTACGAGCAGTACTTC.